One and the same sample provided the 20 T cell receptor beta chains below, sequenced in a study of T-cell memory formation after mild COVID-19. Via MiXCR, TCRdb re-called the 5' RACE reads, giving one row per CDR3 protein. The sample gives about 110,000 distinct CDR3 sequences, approximately 15% of which show up once; 28% is in the top ten. Sequenced material: PBMCs or a T cell subset sorted from them (not recorded which). The receptors originated from an adult woman who had mild COVID-19 (a few samples of this study predate the infection). Cell type and time point are not known.

The V call is TRBV6-5, the J call TRBJ1-1; maybe TRBD1 (5 bases). The CDR3 is 16 residues long. Looked up from germline, CDR1 is MNHEY and CDR2 is SVGAGI. Trimming cost V 0 bases and J 0 bases, with 11 bases left between them. Written as DNA, the CDR3 is TGTGCCAGCAGTTACTCAGAGGGGACTCTGAACACTGAAGCTTTCTTT. The encoded protein is CASSYSEGTLNTEAFF.

The chain combines TRBV5-1 with TRBJ1-2, with D uncertain. This CDR3 has 14 residues. Between the trimmed V and J ends, which lost 5 bases and 3 bases, there was a span of 14 bases. Per germline, CDR1 SGHRS and CDR2 YFSETQ. CDR3 protein: CASRHFLEDYGYTF. In DNA form, the CDR3 reads TGCGCCAGCAGGCATTTCCTCGAGGACTATGGCTACACCTTC.

The chain recombines TRBV29-1 with TRBJ2-7, with a possible D match to TRBD2 (5 bases). This CDR3 contains 14 residues. The germline V gene has CDR1 SQVTM and CDR2 ANQGSEA. Trimming pared 7 bases from V and 3 bases from J, leaving 19 bases between. This CDR3 reads CSALDSSSFYEQYF. Here the CDR3 DNA reads TGCAGCGCCCTGGACTCATCCTCCTTCTACGAGCAGTACTTC.

This clonotype was detected a few times. J is TRBJ2-5 and V is TRBV7-8, with D perhaps matching TRBD1 (5 bases). V was clipped by 5 bases and J by 2 bases, with 12 bases between them. Germline values: CDR1 SGHVS, CDR2 FQNEAQ. The CDR3 runs 14 residues. The CDR3 sequence is CASSTQGLQETQYF. CDR3 nucleotides: TGTGCCAGCAGCACTCAGGGCCTACAAGAGACCCAGTACTTC.

V usage is TRBV7-6 and J usage is TRBJ2-7, with D possibly being TRBD2 (6 bases). Germline V gene lookup returns CDR1 SGHVS and CDR2 FNYEAQ. Trimming shortened V by 5 bases and J by 7 bases, and 15 bases separated the two germline ends. This CDR3 comprises 13 residues. The CDR3 is CASSPGFGREQYF. The CDR3 DNA follows: TGTGCCAGCAGCCCAGGATTTGGGAGGGAGCAGTACTTC. Variable domain in full (rest from reference TRBV7-6 and TRBJ2-7): GAGVSQSPRYKVTKRGQDVALRCDPISGHVSLYWYRQALGQGPEFLTYFNYEAQQDKSGLPNDRFSAERPEGSISTLTIQRTEQRDSAMYRCASSPGFGREQYFGPGTRLTVT.

This sequence joins TRBV27 and TRBJ2-1; possible D gene TRBD1, 5 bases. Germline CDR1 reads MNHEY; CDR2 reads SMNVEV (reference sequence). V dropped 6 bases and J dropped 8 bases, with 17 bases sitting between them. The CDR3 is 14 residues long. CDR3: CASSHPGQGYEQFF. In DNA, the CDR3 is TGTGCCAGCAGCCACCCTGGGCAGGGCTATGAGCAGTTCTTC.

Comment on this clonotype: Relative to the germline gene, one junction end is altered; a read error may explain this. The chain carries TRBV13 and TRBJ2-7; 12 bases align to TRBD2. The CDR3 covers 16 residues. Germline-derived CDR1 and CDR2 are PRHDT and FYEKMQ (reference sequence). The CDR3 DNA follows: TGTGCCAGCAGCTGGGGACTAGCGGGTACCTCCCACGAGCAGTACTTC. As protein: CASSWGLAGTSHEQYF.

V is TRBV4-1 and J is TRBJ2-1; tentative D call: TRBD2 (6 bases). Trimming took off 5 bases at V and 12 bases at J, with 11 bases between the two ends. Germline V gene data show CDR1 as MGHRA and CDR2 as YSYEKL. This CDR3 region has 11 residues. In DNA, the CDR3 is TGCGCCAGCAGCGGCGGGGTAGGGCAGTTCTTC. Its protein product is CASSGGVGQFF.

This clonotype was counted between two and nine times. The chain is built from TRBV23-1 and TRBJ2-3, with 8 bases fitting TRBD1. TRBV23-1 is an open reading frame, and its role is uncertain. The CDR3 sequence is 16 residues long. With 0 bases clipped from V and 0 bases from J, the junction kept 2 bases outside the gene matches. In DNA form, the CDR3 reads TGCGCCAGCAGTCAATCAGGACAGGGCAGCACAGATACGCAGTATTTT. It codes for CASSQSGQGSTDTQYF.

This clonotype was recorded at least ten times. V gene TRBV29-1 combines with J gene TRBJ1-1; 11 bases align to TRBD1. Germline V gene lookup returns CDR1 SQVTM and CDR2 ANQGSEA. The CDR3 has 13 amino acids. The V gene end was trimmed by 5 bases and the J gene end by 4 bases; junction bases not matched to a gene: 3. The CDR3 loop is CSVLGQGVTEAFF. CDR3 DNA: TGCAGCGTTTTGGGACAGGGGGTCACTGAAGCTTTCTTT.

The chain is built from TRBV24-1 and TRBJ2-1; D unresolved. Trimming took off 1 base at V and 10 bases at J, with 7 bases between the two ends. The CDR3 runs to 12 residues. CDR1 is KGHDR and CDR2 is SFDVKD in the germline V gene. The CDR3 DNA follows: TGTGCCACCAGTGATTTAGGCAGGGAGCAGTTCTTC. Translating it yields CATSDLGREQFF.

The gene calls are TRBV11-2 and TRBJ2-1; TRBD2 agrees at 8 bases. The CDR3 is made up of 16 amino acids. V was pared by 1 base and J by 2 bases, with 4 bases of the junction left unmatched. Germline CDR1 is SGHAT and CDR2 is FQNNGV. The CDR3 region has the DNA TGTGCCAGCAGCTTAGCGCGAGCGGGAGCCTACAATGAGCAGTTCTTC. Translation: CASSLARAGAYNEQFF. The full variable domain, with the rest looked up from reference TRBV11-2 and TRBJ2-1, is EAGVAQSPRYKIIEKRQSVAFWCNPISGHATLYWYQQILGQGPKLLIQFQNNGVVDDSQLPKDRFSAERLKGVDSTLKIQPAKLEDSAVYLCASSLARAGAYNEQFFGPGTRLTVL.

The table lists this clonotype with a few counts. The genes are TRBV20-1 and TRBJ2-7; TRBD2 aligns across 12 bases. This CDR3 contains 15 residues. Germline trimming cut 1 base from V and 0 bases from J; bases unmatched to any gene: 1. Germline V gene data show CDR1 as DFQATT and CDR2 as SNEGSKA (reference sequence). Here the CDR3 reads CSARGLAGDSYEQYF. As DNA, the CDR3 is TGCAGTGCTAGAGGACTAGCGGGGGACTCCTACGAGCAGTACTTC.

The chain uses TRBV29-1 and TRBJ1-2; no definite D call. The CDR3 totals 13 residues. Trimming removed 1 base from V and 2 bases from J, with 8 bases in between. Germline-derived CDR1 and CDR2 are SQVTM and ANQGSEA. CDR3 bases: TGCAGCGTTGAAGTAGCAGAGAACTATGGCTACACCTTC. This codes for CSVEVAENYGYTF.

The rearrangement joins TRBV10-3 to TRBJ2-7, with TRBD2 identical over 7 bases. J was trimmed by 5 bases and V by 2 bases; bases with no gene match: 9. This CDR3 spans 15 amino acids. The germline V gene encodes CDR1 ENHRY and CDR2 SYGVKD. CDR3 DNA sequence: TGTGCCATCAGTGAGGAGGGCGGGAGCGTAGACGAGCAGTACTTC. Amino acid sequence: CAISEEGGSVDEQYF.

The V gene is TRBV12-3 or TRBV12-4, the J gene TRBJ2-7; 9 nucleotides match TRBD1. With V trimmed by 4 bases and J by 5 bases, 9 bases remained unmatched. The CDR3 is made up of 15 amino acids. This CDR3 is CASSSSQGARHEQYF. The CDR3 DNA reads as TGTGCCAGCAGTTCATCACAGGGGGCGCGCCACGAGCAGTACTTC.

This chain links TRBV4-1 with TRBJ2-2; D ambiguous. Per the germline V gene, CDR1 is MGHRA and CDR2 is YSYEKL. CDR3 size: 12 residues. The ends were cut back, 0 bases at V and 9 bases at J, with 5 bases in the middle. CDR3 residues: CASSQDRRELFF. The CDR3 bases are TGCGCCAGCAGCCAAGATCGAAGGGAGCTGTTTTTT.

The V gene is TRBV12-3 or TRBV12-4, the J gene TRBJ2-7; TRBD2 agrees at 7 bases. The J segment lost 6 bases and the V segment lost 3 bases, leaving 2 bases of the junction unmatched. The CDR3 is 12 residues long. Written as DNA, the CDR3 is TGTGCCAGCAGTTTCGCGGGAGTCGAGCAGTACTTC. Residues: CASSFAGVEQYF.

This clonotype was detected only a few times. This chain links TRBV4-1 with TRBJ1-1; TRBD1 might be the D (5 bases). This CDR3 spans 13 amino acids. Germline CDR1 is MGHRA and CDR2 is YSYEKL. V lost 0 bases and J lost 3, with 5 bases in between. The CDR3 nucleotides are TGCGCCAGCAGCCAAGACAGGGACACTGAAGCTTTCTTT. Translated: CASSQDRDTEAFF.

This clonotype showed up just a few times. V usage is TRBV7-8 and J usage is TRBJ2-5; 7 positions agree with TRBD2. V lost 5 bases and J lost 5; bases outside the gene matches: 20. The CDR3 is 18 residues long. Germline CDR1 and CDR2: SGHVS and FQNEAQ. The CDR3 region has the DNA TGTGCCAGCAGCCTCGCCGACGAAACGGGGAGGGCCTTGGAGACCCAGTACTTC. Encoded protein: CASSLADETGRALETQYF. Combining the CDR3 with reference TRBV7-8 and TRBJ2-5 gives the whole variable domain GAGVSQSPRYKVAKRGQDVALRCDPISGHVSLFWYQQALGQGPEFLTYFQNEAQLDKSGLPSDRFFAERPEGSVSTLKIQRTQQEDSAVYLCASSLADETGRALETQYFGPGTRLLVL.